A selection of T cell receptor beta chains follows, all from one sample in a study of blood T cell repertoires in COVID-19. Assay: immunoSEQ multiplex PCR; the TCRdb copy retains only in-frame clones and omits some. Of 250,000 or so clones in the sample, just under 85% are singletons; the top ten hold roughly 10%. The material sequenced was peripheral blood. These receptors were obtained from a man older than 75 with acute or convalescent COVID-19. Both conserved end residues are part of each CDR3. A D gene is named only where the DNA matches it firmly. Rows give clone size only sometimes, using once, few, many, or a class for an expanded clone.

v_gene	d_gene	abundance	j_gene	CDR3aa	CDR3nt
TRBV19	.	few	TRBJ1-1	CASSTTGEAFF	TGTGCCAGTAGTACTACAGGGGAAGCTTTCTTT
TRBV6-6	TRBD1	.	TRBJ1-4	CASSQGQGNEKLFF	TGTGCCAGCAGCCAAGGACAGGGGAACGAAAAACTGTTTTTT
TRBV5-6	.	.	TRBJ2-3	CASSLPRWESSTDTQYF	TGTGCCAGCAGCTTACCTAGGTGGGAGAGCTCCACAGATACGCAGTATTTT
TRBV19	.	.	TRBJ1-1	CASSIHRFDTEAFF	TGTGCCAGTAGTATCCACCGGTTCGACACTGAAGCTTTCTTT
TRBV18	.	.	TRBJ1-2	CASSPPAERDGYTF	TGTGCCAGCTCACCACCGGCCGAACGGGATGGCTACACCTTC
TRBV24-1	.	.	TRBJ1-2	CATSDGVGNYGYTF	TGTGCCACCAGTGACGGGGTTGGGAACTATGGCTACACCTTC
TRBV27	TRBD1	once	TRBJ1-4	CASKGQGGVLGKLFF	TGTGCCAGCAAGGGACAGGGTGGAGTTCTCGGAAAACTGTTTTTT
TRBV7-3	TRBD1	.	TRBJ2-2	CASSLMGQGAGELFF	TGTGCCAGCAGCTTAATGGGACAGGGAGCCGGGGAGCTGTTTTTT
TRBV3-1/TRBV3-2	.	.	TRBJ1-2	CASSQPGGGMDGYTF	TGTGCCAGCAGCCAGCCTGGGGGGGGCATGGATGGCTACACCTTC
TRBV3-1/TRBV3-2	TRBD2	.	TRBJ2-5	CASSLPRLAGAGETQYF	TGTGCCAGCAGCCTCCCCCGACTAGCGGGAGCGGGAGAGACCCAGTACTTC
TRBV6-5	TRBD1	few	TRBJ2-1	CASRRGTGRREQFF	TGTGCCAGCAGGAGAGGGACAGGCAGGCGTGAGCAGTTCTTC
TRBV12-5	.	.	TRBJ2-7	CASGPLSARTYEQYF	TGTGCTAGTGGCCCCCTAAGCGCGCGGACCTACGAGCAGTACTTC
TRBV7-2	TRBD1	.	TRBJ1-2	CASSPDRGSYGYTF	TGTGCCAGCAGCCCGGACAGGGGATCGTATGGCTACACCTTC
TRBV24-1	.	.	TRBJ1-5	CATSDGSRQPQHF	TGTGCCACCAGCGATGGGAGTAGGCAGCCCCAGCATTTT
TRBV19	.	.	TRBJ1-5	CASLRQTNQPQHF	TGTGCCAGTCTTCGACAGACAAATCAGCCCCAGCATTTT
TRBV5-4	.	.	TRBJ2-4	CASSLAGLAKNIQYF	TGTGCCAGCAGCTTGGCCGGGTTAGCCAAAAACATTCAGTACTTC
TRBV7-9	.	few	TRBJ1-3	CASSLGQFSGNTIYF	TGTGCCAGCAGCTTAGGGCAGTTCTCTGGAAACACCATATATTTT
TRBV11-2	TRBD1	.	TRBJ2-7	CASSPPRTGRQGQYF	TGTGCCAGCAGCCCTCCGAGGACAGGGAGGCAGGGGCAGTACTTC
TRBV5-1	TRBD1	few	TRBJ1-2	CASSLVSGTGEGYTF	TGCGCCAGCAGCTTGGTTTCGGGGACAGGGGAAGGCTACACCTTC
TRBV18	.	.	TRBJ1-5	CASSPPGGQPQHF	TGTGCCAGCTCACCACCGGGGGGTCAGCCCCAGCATTTT
TRBV11-2	.	.	TRBJ1-5	CASSLEAGSNQPQHF	TGTGCCAGCAGCTTAGAGGCAGGGAGCAATCAGCCCCAGCATTTT
TRBV28	TRBD1	.	TRBJ1-4	CASSPPGQGAEKLFF	TGTGCCAGCAGCCCCCCGGGACAGGGGGCCGAAAAACTGTTTTTT